This T cell receptor beta chain was observed in a study of blood T cell repertoires in COVID-19. Study context: Spain, Italy and the United States supplied samples that represented acute and convalescent COVID-19. T cells, B-cell-depleted T cells, or PBMCs provided the cDNA or gDNA that served as material.

As originally analysed: Reference gene primer amplification in the assay estimated nucleated cell counts. Generated by immunoSEQ multiplex PCR, the TCRdb table keeps only in-frame clones and is missing some. V and J calls and clone size are given by that table; D and trimming were obtained from the DNA. In the table there are around 700,000 clones, about 87% of which are singletons. Germline CDR1 reads LNHDA; CDR2 reads SQIVND (reference sequence). The CDR3 extends over 15 amino acids. With V trimmed by 6 bases and J by 2 bases, 7 bases remained unmatched. The sequenced sample consisted of peripheral blood. The chain recombines TRBV19 with TRBJ1-5; 7 bases match TRBD1. The clonotype originates from a woman aged 18-29 years with acute or convalescent COVID-19. In DNA, the CDR3 is TGTGCCAGTAGCCCATTCAGGGGGGGCAATCAGCCCCAGCATTTT. This translates into CASSPFRGGNQPQHF. Drawing the rest from reference TRBV19 and TRBJ1-5, the complete variable domain is DGGITQSPKYLFRKEGQNVTLSCEQNLNHDAMYWYRQDPGQGLRLIYYSQIVNDFQKGDIAEGYSVSREKKESFPLTVTSAQKNPTAFYLCASSPFRGGNQPQHFGDGTRLSIL.